This T cell receptor beta chain comes out of a study of blood T cell repertoires in COVID-19. About the research overall: T cells, B-cell-depleted T cells, or PBMCs supplied cDNA or gDNA.

Methods used by the authors: For nucleated cells, counts were estimated from reference gene primer amplification. Profiling relied on immunoSEQ multiplex PCR, and the TCRdb table lists in-frame clones only, not all of them. V, J and clone size are taken as reported in that table, and D and trimming were inferred from the DNA itself. The sample holds more than 250,000 clones, around 86% seen once. The V end was cut by 6 bases, the J end by 6 bases, with 11 bases between. The CDR3 has 12 residues. Germline CDR1 reads MDHEN; CDR2 reads SYDVKM. Enrolled through a virtual design, the participants were between 18 and 89 years of age and came from fewer than 30 US areas. Which cohort a participant joined came from the clinical history participants gave.

This clonotype was sampled from a woman younger than 35 who had recovered from COVID-19. The sample comprised PBMCs or T cells enriched from blood (not recorded which). This sequence joins TRBV28 and TRBJ1-1, with D possibly being TRBD1 (6 bases). CDR3 residues: CASRKQGAEAFF. As DNA, the CDR3 is TGTGCCAGCAGAAAACAGGGCGCTGAAGCTTTCTTT.